The TCR beta chain described here comes from a study of technical replicates of blood from a few donors. The germline CDR1 and CDR2 sequences are SQVTM and ANQGSEA. V gave up 4 bases and J gave up 2 bases, with 8 bases separating them. This CDR3 region has 12 residues. Sequencing was performed with immunoSEQ multiplex PCR; in TCRdb, only in-frame clones are kept and a portion is missing. The repertoire includes under 90,000 clones, approximately 94% of them detected once, and roughly 0.25% sits in the top ten. This clone has only a few counts. The clonotype originates from a human donor in good health. Material: T cells isolated from PBMCs. The chain has TRBV29-1 and TRBJ1-1; D unresolved. The CDR3 here is CSVGRPNTEAFF. As DNA, the CDR3 is TGCAGCGTTGGGAGACCCAACACTGAAGCTTTCTTT.